A single sample is the source of the 20 T cell receptor beta chains below, sequenced in a study of naive and memory T cell subsets. An equimolar mix of two oligonucleotides served as the beta constant-region primer for TRBC1 and TRBC2. Four rounds of PCR amplified the ligated cDNA using nested alpha and beta constant-region primers plus SP2. TCRdb passed the UMI-ligation and nested PCR reads through MiXCR, listing each CDR3 protein once. The sample lists 98,000 or so distinct CDR3 sequences, roughly 15% occurring once. The antigens these receptors bind are not known. Study-level results: A few larger clonotypes appeared in naive repertoires, especially CD8, possibly memory cells re-expressing CD45RA.

What was sequenced was naive CD8+ T cells from blood. All receptors derive from a human donor in good health.

V gene TRBV4-3 combines with J gene TRBJ2-1; the match to TRBD1 covers 8 bases. Trimming cost V 0 bases and J 8 bases; bases outside gene matches: 3. The CDR3 totals 14 residues. CDR1 LGHNA and CDR2 YSLEER come from the germline V gene. This CDR3 is CASSQEDRADEQFF. The CDR3 nucleotides read TGCGCCAGCAGCCAAGAGGACAGGGCGGATGAGCAGTTCTTC.

There are many counts of this clonotype. The chain employs TRBV29-1 and TRBJ2-3, with 9 bases aligning to TRBD2. Germline-derived CDR1 and CDR2 are SQVTM and ANQGSEA. The CDR3 spans 14 residues. V lost 3 bases to trimming and J lost 7 bases; unmatched junction nucleotides: 8. The chain's CDR3 is CSVDPAGGGNTQYF. The CDR3 region has the DNA TGCAGCGTTGACCCAGCGGGGGGCGGGAATACGCAGTATTTT.

Many counts were recorded for this clonotype. The J gene is TRBJ2-1, the V gene TRBV19, with D maybe TRBD2 (7 bases). The germline CDR1 and CDR2 sequences are LNHDA and SQIVND (reference sequence). The CDR3 is 15 amino acids. V lost 7 bases to trimming and J lost 0 bases, with 13 bases between them. The CDR3 spells CASTRGDNSYNEQFF. The CDR3 nucleotides read TGTGCCAGTACCCGGGGGGACAACTCCTACAATGAGCAGTTCTTC. The whole variable domain, filled in from reference TRBV19 and TRBJ2-1, reads DGGITQSPKYLFRKEGQNVTLSCEQNLNHDAMYWYRQDPGQGLRLIYYSQIVNDFQKGDIAEGYSVSREKKESFPLTVTSAQKNPTAFYLCASTRGDNSYNEQFFGPGTRLTVL.

This chain links TRBV15 with TRBJ2-2; D gene ambiguous. V dropped 8 bases and J dropped 6 bases, with 13 bases sitting between them. CDR1 LNHNV and CDR2 YYDKDF come from the germline V gene (reference sequence). This CDR3 is 13 amino acids long. The chain's CDR3 is CATRGSKAGELFF. For the CDR3, the DNA is TGTGCCACCCGAGGTTCGAAGGCCGGGGAGCTGTTTTTT. Together with reference TRBV15 and TRBJ2-2, the CDR3 gives the full variable domain: DAMVIQNPRYQVTQFGKPVTLSCSQTLNHNVMYWYQQKSSQAPKLLFHYYDKDFNNEADTPDNFQSRRPNTSFCFLDIRSPGLGDTAMYLCATRGSKAGELFFGEGSRLTVL.

This clonotype was counted many times. The chain employs TRBV4-3 and TRBJ2-7; D may match TRBD1 or TRBD2 (5 bases each). This CDR3 comprises 16 residues. The V end lost 6 bases, the J end lost 0 bases, and 18 bases lay between the germline ends. CDR1 and CDR2 from the germline V gene are LGHNA and YSLEER. CDR3 sequence reads: CASSPSGDPHSYEQYF. CDR3 sequence (DNA): TGCGCCAGCAGTCCGTCCGGGGACCCCCACTCCTACGAGCAGTACTTC.

The rearrangement uses TRBV12-3 or TRBV12-4 and TRBJ1-5; TRBD1 aligns across 9 bases. This CDR3 region has 14 residues. The ends lost 5 bases at V and 7 bases at J; junction bases unmatched: 6. The CDR3 is CASSQQGADQPQHF. As DNA, the CDR3 is TGTGCCAGCAGTCAACAGGGGGCGGACCAGCCCCAGCATTTT.

This clonotype occurred a few times. The J gene is TRBJ2-7, the V gene TRBV28; D uncertain. This CDR3 comprises 13 residues. From germline, CDR1 is MDHEN and CDR2 SYDVKM. The ends were cut back, 8 bases at V and 3 bases at J, with 14 bases in the middle. The CDR3 region is CASLQVGNYEQYF. The CDR3 DNA sequence: TGTGCCAGCCTGCAAGTGGGCAACTACGAGCAGTACTTC.

This chain connects TRBV2 to TRBJ2-7, with 11 bases lining up with TRBD1. Trimming took 8 bases from V and 6 from J; bases not matched to a gene: 6. The CDR3 totals 13 residues. Germline assignment: CDR1 SNHLY and CDR2 FYNNEI. The CDR3 DNA sequence: TGTGCCAGCGTCGGACAGGGGGCTCCCGAGCAGTACTTC. Translated: CASVGQGAPEQYF.

The chain recombines TRBV24-1 with TRBJ2-7; D gene unclear. The CDR3 runs 13 residues. CDR1 and CDR2 (germline): KGHDR, SFDVKD. The V gene lost 6 bases and the J gene lost 1 base, with 9 bases spanning the gap. The CDR3 protein is CATSSGDSYEQYF. CDR3 nucleotide sequence: TGTGCCACCAGTTCCGGAGATTCCTACGAGCAGTACTTC.

This clonotype has just a few counts. J is TRBJ1-5 and V is TRBV7-9, with TRBD1 matching 8 bases. The CDR3 contains 14 residues. Germline trimming cut 4 bases from V and 7 bases from J; bases unmatched to any gene: 6. Looked up from germline, CDR1 is SEHNR and CDR2 is FQNEAQ (reference sequence). The CDR3 protein is CASSSGTGMQPQHF. The CDR3, as DNA: TGTGCCAGCAGCTCCGGGACAGGCATGCAGCCCCAGCATTTT.

The chain employs TRBV5-1 and TRBJ1-1; perhaps TRBD1 as D (5 bases). Germline-derived CDR1 and CDR2 are SGHRS and YFSETQ. There are 11 residues in the CDR3. With 7 bases removed from V and 7 bases from J, the gap between germline ends came to 11 bases. CDR3 in amino acids: CASFRDGEAFF. The CDR3 DNA follows: TGCGCCAGCTTCCGGGACGGTGAAGCTTTCTTT.

The gene calls are TRBV30 and TRBJ2-1; 10 bases agree with TRBD1. CDR1 and CDR2 from the germline V gene are GTSNPN and SVGIG (reference sequence). The CDR3 covers 17 residues. V dropped 4 bases and J dropped 0; count of bases not matched to a gene: 9. CDR3 sequence (DNA): TGTGCCTGGACCAAGGGACAGGGGTATAGCTCCTACAATGAGCAGTTCTTC. As protein: CAWTKGQGYSSYNEQFF.

The chain uses TRBV6-2 or TRBV6-3 and TRBJ2-4; D possibly corresponds to TRBD2 (5 bases). Trimming took 8 bases from V and 0 from J, leaving 14 bases between them. CDR3 length: 15 amino acids. The germline V gene encodes CDR1 MNHEY and CDR2 SVGEGT. The CDR3 nucleotides read TGTGCCAGCTTTAGGAGGAGGCCAGCCAAAAACATTCAGTACTTC. Translated: CASFRRRPAKNIQYF.

This clonotype has just a few counts. The rearrangement joins TRBV6-6 to TRBJ2-5, with TRBD1 as a possible D gene (6 bases). Deletions cut 6 bases from V and 2 bases from J, with 13 bases between. The CDR3 sequence is 14 residues long. Germline V CDR1 and CDR2: MNHNY, SVGAGI (reference sequence). In nucleotides, the CDR3 is TGTGCCAGCAGATACACAGGGCTGCAAGAGACCCAGTACTTC. Translating gives CASRYTGLQETQYF.

There are a few counts of this clonotype. The chain combines TRBV9 with TRBJ1-1, with a tentative D call TRBD1 (5 bases). Trimming removed 4 bases from V and 8 bases from J, with 15 bases in between. In germline, CDR1 is SGDLS, CDR2 YYNGEE. There are 13 residues in the CDR3. In nucleotides, the CDR3 is TGTGCCAGCAGCTCAAGGCAGGGTGAGGAAGCTTTCTTT. It specifies CASSSRQGEEAFF.

This chain joins TRBV5-5 and TRBJ2-3, with TRBD1 identical over 9 bases. This CDR3 is built from 17 residues. V lost 4 bases and J lost 4; bases outside the gene matches: 13. Looked up from germline, CDR1 is SGHKS and CDR2 is YYEKEE (reference sequence). DNA for the CDR3: TGTGCCAGCAGCGGGTTCGAGGGGACAGGGTCACCAGATACGCAGTATTTT. Translated: CASSGFEGTGSPDTQYF.

This clonotype has more than one count but fewer than ten. The chain uses TRBV12-3 or TRBV12-4 and TRBJ1-1, with 7 bases identical to TRBD1. V shed 7 bases and J 2 bases; nucleotides not matched to a gene: 10. This CDR3 has 15 residues. CDR3 in amino acids: CASTPEGDRNTEAFF. CDR3 DNA: TGTGCCAGCACCCCGGAGGGGGACAGAAACACTGAAGCTTTCTTT.

Ten or more counts support this clonotype. The V and J genes are TRBV4-2 and TRBJ2-1; 11 positions match TRBD2. The CDR3 covers 13 residues. Unmatched junction bases numbered 2, after V lost 10 bases and J lost 3 bases. Germline V gives CDR1 LGHNA, CDR2 YNFKEQ. The CDR3 here is CATGTSGYNEQFF. DNA of the CDR3: TGTGCCACCGGGACTAGCGGCTACAATGAGCAGTTCTTC.

The chain recombines TRBV10-3 with TRBJ2-7, with TRBD2 matching over 9 bases. Germline V lookup: CDR1 ENHRY, CDR2 SYGVKD. CDR3 length: 13 amino acids. V shed 8 bases and J 1 base; nucleotides not matched to a gene: 3. CDR3 nucleotide sequence: TGTGCCATCGCGACTAGCGGATCCTACGAGCAGTACTTC. The encoded protein is CAIATSGSYEQYF.

This clonotype was detected only a few times. The chain is built from TRBV7-9 and TRBJ2-7; 7 bases align to TRBD1. The germline CDR1 and CDR2 sequences are SEHNR and FQNEAQ (reference sequence). The CDR3 is 15 residues long. Trimming removed 5 bases from V and 0 bases from J; junction bases left unmatched: 7. This CDR3 reads CASSVGQTSSYEQYF. The CDR3 DNA reads as TGTGCCAGCAGCGTGGGACAGACGAGCTCCTACGAGCAGTACTTC.